This entry describes one TCR beta chain. The antigen it binds to is not known. The sample holds no much larger clone one base away, and base qualities are not on file. Using the deep immunoSEQ assay, multiplex PCR amplified TCR CDR3 regions from genomic DNA. Extracted genomic DNA from each cell subset was spread evenly across all wells of several immunoSEQ 96-well plates, with each plate serving as a replicate. For unsorted PBMC, around 0.3 ug genomic DNA, equal to about 29,000 T cell genomes, was loaded into each replicate PCR. Ten immunoSEQ deep assay plates were used to sequence unsorted PBMC genomic DNA. The purified libraries were quantified using a Qubit 3.0 fluorometer, sized with a Bioanalyzer 2100, and then quantified again using the KAPA Library Quantification kit. Each immunoSEQ 96-well plate was sequenced on its own single-read 150-cycle Illumina NextSeq 550 flow cell. Concerning the study's data processing: Because the immunoSEQ output held only junctional sequences and lacked quality scores, the filtering could not match the filtering applied to full-length reads. To assign V/J genes and CDR3, sequences were annotated against IMGT germline references using PyIR, a Python wrapper for IgBLAST v1.9. Reads were filtered out if the reads had weak V/J assignments (E-value above 1e-6), no CDR3, stop codons, out-of-frame junctions, or ambiguous translated residues. V3J clonotypes were defined by identical inferred V gene, J gene, and CDR3 amino acid sequence. Percentage overlap between repertoires was computed as shared unique clonotypes divided by the size of the smaller repertoire. Richness of each repertoire was evaluated using RTK rarefaction, the Chao1 estimator, and Recon v2.1 estimates of unobserved clonotypes. The immuneACCESS repertoire file appears here via TCRdb, limited to in-frame rearrangements. These files lack a portion of the clones; in checked studies, under half of the deficit traces to unresolved V genes, and the cause of the others is not known. For V, J and clone size, that table is used; D and trimming come from the DNA. Across this sample there are fewer than 650,000 clones, with 70% to 80% seen only once. The ten largest clones represent 10% to 15% of the sample.

CDR1 and CDR2 were assigned from the germline V gene as SGHTS and YDEGEE. The CDR3 numbers 13 residues from cysteine through phenylalanine. Just CDR3 DNA is preserved here, 39 bases in frame from base 1. The junction carries 9 bases between V and J, which are trimmed by 3 bases and 6 bases respectively. The entry originates in a study of shared clonotypes between healthy human individuals (TCRdb year 2020). Turning to the overall study: A couple of women and a few men aged 18 to 49 years were included in the cohort. Libraries were prepared and TCR repertoires were sequenced by different laboratories using diverse techniques, in order to increase sequencing depth and limit assay-specific biases. Each donor's leukapheresis produced roughly between roughly 0.85 and 9 billion PBMCs. To estimate repertoire size and how much clonotypes are shared between individuals, the study performed deep sequencing of blood TCR repertoires from roughly five healthy adults.

Healthy HIV-negative adults with no recently reported acute infections or vaccinations were included as donors. Every donor was a Caucasian adult residing in Nashville, Tennessee, USA. For unsorted samples, roughly 91 million PBMCs were counted, and genomic DNA was extracted using the QIAamp DNA Blood Mini kit. Blood was collected by leukapheresis, and PBMCs were isolated by Ficoll-Histopaque density gradient centrifugation and then cryopreserved in liquid nitrogen vapor phase. Study-level results and caveats: Based on pairwise subsampling, the degree of clonotype sharing among donors was expected to be affected by sequencing depth. Because the study included a small number of donors, the genetic and exposure-history diversity represented was limited. Only blood was sampled, and tissue TCR repertoires likely differ from those in blood.

The sample consisted of PBMCs. The chain employs TRBV5-8 and TRBJ1-4; the D segment cannot be called with confidence. This clonotype was obtained from a woman between 35 and 50 years old in good health. Some clones in this sample may be carry-over from other donors' samples. This receptor has the CDR3 CASSSSNHEKLFF. The nucleotide sequence reads TGTGCCAGCAGCTCCAGTAATCATGAAAAACTGTTTTTT. The full variable domain, completed from the reference TRBV5-8 and TRBJ1-4 proteins outside the CDR3, reads EAGVTQSPTHLIKTRGQQATLRCSPISGHTSVYWYQQALGLGLQFLLWYDEGEERNRGNFPPRFSGRQFPNYSSELNVNALELEDSALYLCASSSSNHEKLFFGSGTQLSVL.